The clone carrying this T cell receptor beta chain was detected a few times. This record belongs to a study of patients and donors after allogeneic stem cell transplantation. TCRdb re-analysed the RT-PCR reads in MiXCR, keeping a single row per CDR3 protein. Of about a million distinct CDR3 sequences in the sample, about 20% were seen once. The sequenced sample was blood, either unsorted or a sorted T cell fraction (not recorded which). This TCR came from a human donor who was either an allogeneic HSCT recipient or a stem cell or donor lymphocyte infusion donor (not recorded which). It is not recorded whose cells these are; they may come from a transplant donor.

CDR3 sequence (DNA): TGTGCCAGCAGTGAGCAGCGGATAGGGTTCAATGAGCAGTTCTTC. Its translation: CASSEQRIGFNEQFF. The chain joins TRBV2 to TRBJ2-1; a weak D match, TRBD2 (5 bases). Trimming removed 3 bases at V and 6 bases at J, with 15 bases between. Germline values: CDR1 SNHLY, CDR2 FYNNEI. This CDR3 is built from 15 residues.